What follows are 32 T cell receptor beta chains derived from one specimen sequenced in a study of vaccination effects on CD4 cells after COVID-19. Profiling relied on immunoSEQ multiplex PCR, and the TCRdb table lists in-frame clones only, not all of them. The data show 40,000 to 55,000 clones, about 80% seen once. The culture ran for approximately 10 days before CD4+ T cells were isolated. This person caught SARS-CoV-2 sometime from March to December 2020, and PCR testing confirmed the infection. BNT162b2 vaccine or mRNA-1273 vaccine was given to participants in two doses. Their specific antigens are unknown. The source material was CD4+ T cells from PBMCs cultured without peptide, sampled after COVID-19 vaccination. These TCRs come from a human donor who had a prior SARS-CoV-2 infection.

This chain joins TRBV28 and TRBJ1-2; D is unresolved. Between the trimmed V and J ends, which lost 2 bases and 4 bases, there was a span of 11 bases. Germline CDR1 reads MDHEN; CDR2 reads SYDVKM. CDR3 length equals 14 residues. The CDR3 nucleotides read TGTGCCAGCAGTTTACATGAGGGCATCTATGGCTACACCTTC. Translated: CASSLHEGIYGYTF.

J is TRBJ2-6 and V is TRBV10-3; no reliable D call. The CDR3 contains 14 residues. The germline CDR1 and CDR2 sequences are ENHRY and SYGVKD. V dropped 2 bases and J dropped 0 bases, with 2 bases sitting between them. This CDR3 is CAISESSGANVLTF. CDR3 DNA sequence: TGTGCCATCAGTGAGAGCTCTGGGGCCAACGTCCTGACTTTC.

The V gene is TRBV18, the J gene TRBJ1-4; no clear D gene. CDR1 and CDR2 from the germline V gene are KGHSH and LQKENI. The CDR3 runs 13 residues. Trimming stripped 3 bases from V and 6 bases from J, with 8 bases between. CDR3 residues: CASSPSVDEKLFF. The CDR3 DNA is TGTGCCAGCTCACCGTCAGTTGATGAAAAACTGTTTTTT.

The rearrangement links TRBV19 to TRBJ2-6; D remains ambiguous. This CDR3 comprises 14 residues. The germline CDR1 and CDR2 sequences are LNHDA and SQIVND (reference sequence). Trimming left V 7 bases short and J 4 bases short, with 11 bases between. CDR3 nucleotides: TGTGCCAGTACGACCTGGTCCGGGGCCAACGTCCTGACTTTC. It encodes CASTTWSGANVLTF.

A single count supports this clone. V is TRBV24-1 and J is TRBJ1-5; D is unclear. Germline V gene sequence: CDR1 KGHDR, CDR2 SFDVKD. V was pared by 4 bases and J by 2 bases, with 11 bases between. The CDR3 runs 15 residues. In nucleotides, the CDR3 is TGTGCCACCAGTGAGGGCGGGCGGGGCAATCAGCCCCAGCATTTT. Its translation: CATSEGGRGNQPQHF.

In this sample, this clone turned up a few times. The V and J genes are TRBV9 and TRBJ1-3; 7 nucleotides line up with TRBD1. V trimming: 1 base; J trimming: 0 bases; junction bases outside the gene matches: 4. The CDR3 totals 16 residues. CDR1 is SGDLS, CDR2 YYNGEE, per germline. CDR3 amino acids: CASSVSGTASGNTIYF. CDR3 bases: TGTGCCAGCAGCGTATCCGGGACAGCCTCTGGAAACACCATATATTTT.

J is TRBJ1-1 and V is TRBV11-3, with D perhaps matching TRBD1 (5 bases). Germline V gene sequence: CDR1 SGHNT, CDR2 YENEEA. The ends were cut back, 6 bases at V and 0 bases at J, with 8 bases in the middle. The CDR3 runs 13 residues. This chain's CDR3 is CASSRDVNTEAFF. In DNA, the CDR3 is TGTGCCAGCAGTCGGGACGTGAACACTGAAGCTTTCTTT.

The chain carries TRBV18 and TRBJ1-5, with 8 bases aligning to TRBD1. Germline loops: CDR1 KGHSH, CDR2 LQKENI. The CDR3 has 14 residues. Germline trimming cut 4 bases from V and 7 bases from J; bases unmatched to any gene: 6. The CDR3 DNA reads TGTGCCAGCTCACGTACAGGGGGAAAGCAGCCCCAGCATTTT. Protein: CASSRTGGKQPQHF.

The genes are TRBV5-8 and TRBJ2-1, with 10 nucleotides matching TRBD2. Germline CDR1 is SGHTS and CDR2 is YDEGEE. This CDR3 is built from 16 residues. The ends lost 2 bases at V and 3 bases at J; junction bases unmatched: 5. The CDR3 nucleotides are TGTGCCAGCAGCTTCTCTAGGACTAGCGGCTACAATGAGCAGTTCTTC. Its translation is CASSFSRTSGYNEQFF.

The gene calls are TRBV18 and TRBJ2-7; maybe TRBD2 (5 bases). Germline V gene lookup returns CDR1 KGHSH and CDR2 LQKENI. This CDR3 is built from 13 residues. V was pared by 0 bases and J by 6 bases, with 9 bases between. DNA of the CDR3: TGTGCCAGCTCACCACCGGCTAGCCCCGAGCAGTACTTC. It is translated as CASSPPASPEQYF.

V gene TRBV24-1 combines with J gene TRBJ2-2, with D possibly matching TRBD2 (5 bases). The CDR3 is made up of 14 amino acids. V shed 2 bases and J shed 5 bases, with 8 bases lying between them. CDR1 is KGHDR and CDR2 is SFDVKD in the germline V gene. The CDR3 sequence is CATSDWERTGELFF. The CDR3 region has the DNA TGTGCCACCAGTGATTGGGAGCGGACCGGGGAGCTGTTTTTT.

This chain uses TRBV2 with TRBJ2-6; D is uncertain. Germline V gene data show CDR1 as SNHLY and CDR2 as FYNNEI. V lost 6 bases and J 0 bases, leaving 9 bases between the germline ends. This CDR3 contains 15 residues. The CDR3 sequence: CASSFGSSGANVLTF. The CDR3 DNA reads as TGTGCCAGCAGCTTTGGAAGCTCTGGGGCCAACGTCCTGACTTTC.

The chain joins TRBV9 to TRBJ1-3, with D unclear. V was shortened by 4 bases and J by 8 bases, with 13 bases between the two germline ends. Germline CDR1 SGDLS, CDR2 YYNGEE. The CDR3 runs to 13 residues. CDR3 protein: CASSPTSQDTIYF. In DNA form, the CDR3 reads TGTGCCAGCAGCCCGACTTCCCAGGACACCATATATTTT. The full variable domain, completed using reference TRBV9 and TRBJ1-3, is DSGVTQTPKHLITATGQRVTLRCSPRSGDLSVYWYQQSLDQGLQFLIQYYNGEERAKGNILERFSAQQFPDLHSELNLSSLELGDSALYFCASSPTSQDTIYFGEGSWLTVV.

V usage is TRBV7-9 and J usage is TRBJ1-2, with TRBD1 matching 9 bases. This CDR3 is 15 amino acids long. Germline V gene sequence: CDR1 SEHNR, CDR2 FQNEAQ (reference sequence). The V segment lost 0 bases and the J segment 5 bases; nucleotides outside the gene matches: 4. Here the CDR3 DNA reads TGTGCCAGCAGCTTAGCCTCGGGACAGGGATATGGCTACACCTTC. It specifies CASSLASGQGYGYTF.

The genes are TRBV30 and TRBJ2-2; 7 bases agree with TRBD1. CDR3 length equals 14 residues. Germline CDR1 reads GTSNPN; CDR2 reads SVGIG (reference sequence). V lost 3 bases to trimming and J lost 3 bases; unmatched junction nucleotides: 4. The CDR3 reads CAWSPGQDTGELFF. The CDR3 bases are TGTGCCTGGAGCCCCGGACAGGACACCGGGGAGCTGTTTTTT.

The chain has TRBV6-5 and TRBJ1-2; 9 positions agree with TRBD1. Trimming at V came to 10 bases and at J to 3 bases, leaving 9 bases not matched to a gene. Per germline, CDR1 MNHEY and CDR2 SVGAGI. CDR3 length: 14 amino acids. CDR3 sequence reads: CATLRTGEYYGYTF. The CDR3 DNA sequence: TGTGCCACCCTACGGACAGGGGAGTACTATGGCTACACCTTC.

This sequence joins TRBV5-1 and TRBJ2-7; 11 bases are shared with TRBD2. Germline trimming cut 3 bases from V and 3 bases from J; bases unmatched to any gene: 5. Germline V lookup: CDR1 SGHRS, CDR2 YFSETQ. The CDR3 totals 15 residues. The CDR3 protein is CASSYSGTSGYEQYF. As DNA, the CDR3 is TGCGCCAGCAGCTACTCCGGGACTAGCGGCTACGAGCAGTACTTC.

This clone is a singleton in its sample. The rearrangement joins TRBV19 to TRBJ1-6, with a possible D match to TRBD1 (5 bases). The CDR3 is 14 residues long. The V end lost 6 bases, the J end lost 3 bases, and 9 bases lay between the germline ends. CDR1 and CDR2 (germline): LNHDA, SQIVND (reference sequence). The CDR3 DNA sequence: TGTGCCAGTAGGGAGGGGAACTATAATTCACCCCTCCACTTT. Encoded protein: CASREGNYNSPLHF.

The gene calls are TRBV11-2 and TRBJ2-7; D unclear. CDR3 length: 13 residues. The germline gives CDR1 SGHAT, CDR2 FQNNGV. With 5 bases removed from V and 6 bases from J, the gap between germline ends came to 14 bases. This chain's CDR3 is CASSPLLAPEQYF. CDR3 nucleotide sequence: TGTGCCAGCAGCCCGCTCCTGGCTCCCGAGCAGTACTTC.

This clone was counted a single time. The chain joins TRBV5-1 to TRBJ2-3, with D unresolved. Germline CDR1 SGHRS, CDR2 YFSETQ. The germline V and J ends were trimmed by 2 bases and 1 base, with 8 bases remaining between them. The CDR3 is made up of 14 amino acids. The CDR3 protein is CASSFLGGTDTQYF. The CDR3 coding sequence is TGCGCCAGCAGCTTTCTTGGGGGCACAGATACGCAGTATTTT.

The chain combines TRBV5-5 with TRBJ2-7, with D perhaps TRBD1 or TRBD2 (5 bases each). V lost 0 bases and J lost 0, with 13 bases in between. The CDR3 length is 16 residues. Germline V CDR1 and CDR2: SGHKS, YYEKEE (reference sequence). CDR3 sequence reads: CASSLESWGSSYEQYF. The CDR3 DNA reads as TGTGCCAGCAGCTTGGAAAGTTGGGGGAGCTCCTACGAGCAGTACTTC.

For the CDR3, the DNA is TGCGCCAGCAGCCTCAGACGGGCCGGGGAGCTGTTTTTT. Translated: CASSLRRAGELFF. The V and J genes are TRBV4-1 and TRBJ2-2; D not resolved. V gave up 4 bases and J gave up 6 bases, with 9 bases separating them. The CDR3 extends over 13 amino acids. The germline CDR1 and CDR2 sequences are MGHRA and YSYEKL.

The genes are TRBV6-2 or TRBV6-3 and TRBJ2-7, with TRBD1 as a possible D gene (6 bases). CDR3 length: 14 residues. Trimming shortened V by 4 bases and J by 6 bases, and 16 bases separated the two germline ends. The germline gives CDR1 MNHEY, CDR2 SVGEGT. CDR3 bases: TGTGCCAGCAGTTTAGGGGGACATCTGAGCGAGCAGTACTTC. This sequence encodes CASSLGGHLSEQYF.

The genes are TRBV18 and TRBJ2-2, with TRBD2 identical over 12 bases. From germline, CDR1 is KGHSH and CDR2 LQKENI. V was pared by 2 bases and J by 5 bases, with 6 bases of the junction left unmatched. This CDR3 spans 17 amino acids. The chain's CDR3 is CASSPASGRARTGELFF. CDR3 nucleotide sequence: TGTGCCAGCTCACCAGCTAGCGGGAGGGCCCGGACCGGGGAGCTGTTTTTT.

The chain combines TRBV2 with TRBJ2-1; 7 bases are shared with TRBD2. V was clipped by 6 bases and J by 7 bases; unmatched bases: 3. The CDR3 spans 12 residues. Germline V gene sequence: CDR1 SNHLY, CDR2 FYNNEI. The CDR3, as DNA: TGTGCCAGCAGGGGGGAGGGGAATGAGCAGTTCTTC. This encodes CASRGEGNEQFF. Full variable domain (rest looked up from reference TRBV2 and TRBJ2-1): EPEVTQTPSHQVTQMGQEVILRCVPISNHLYFYWYRQILGQKVEFLVSFYNNEISEKSEIFDDQFSVERPDGSNFTLKIRSTKLEDSAMYFCASRGEGNEQFFGPGTRLTVL.

This clone was seen once. The chain uses TRBV6-5 and TRBJ2-5; D uncertain. V lost 2 bases, J lost 7 bases, and 11 bases lay in between. This CDR3 spans 13 amino acids. CDR1 is MNHEY, CDR2 SVGAGI, per germline. This chain's CDR3 is CASSYQDVGTQYF. CDR3 coding DNA: TGTGCCAGCAGTTACCAGGACGTGGGGACCCAGTACTTC.

In this sample, this clone turned up a few times. This chain uses TRBV6-5 with TRBJ2-2, with 9 bases fitting TRBD1. The CDR3 contains 16 residues. Germline V gene sequence: CDR1 MNHEY, CDR2 SVGAGI. Germline trimming cut 1 base from V and 4 bases from J; bases unmatched to any gene: 4. The CDR3 loop is CASSYWDRVGTGELFF. The CDR3 nucleotides are TGTGCCAGCAGTTACTGGGACAGGGTGGGCACCGGGGAGCTGTTTTTT.

V usage is TRBV18 and J usage is TRBJ2-2; weak D call: TRBD1 (5 bases). CDR3 size: 15 residues. In germline, CDR1 is KGHSH, CDR2 LQKENI. Trimming removed 3 bases at V and 3 bases at J, with 11 bases between. Here the CDR3 reads CASSPKGLDTGELFF. The CDR3 nucleotides read TGTGCCAGCTCACCTAAGGGGCTCGACACCGGGGAGCTGTTTTTT.

The J gene is TRBJ2-5, the V gene TRBV6-6; the match to TRBD1 covers 8 bases. Looked up from germline, CDR1 is MNHNY and CDR2 is SVGAGI (reference sequence). The CDR3 extends over 14 amino acids. Unmatched junction bases numbered 2, after V lost 4 bases and J lost 1 base. CDR3 bases: TGTGCCAGCAGTTTGGGACAGGCCCAAGAGACCCAGTACTTC. Translated, it gives CASSLGQAQETQYF.

The rearrangement joins TRBV20-1 to TRBJ2-3; D is ambiguous. Germline-derived CDR1 and CDR2 are DFQATT and SNEGSKA (reference sequence). V dropped 1 base and J dropped 9 bases, with 5 bases sitting between them. The CDR3 is 10 residues long. Written as DNA, the CDR3 is TGCAGTGCTAGAGCGGAGACGCAGTATTTT. This encodes CSARAETQYF.

The chain uses TRBV18 and TRBJ2-1; TRBD2 agrees at 11 bases. CDR1 KGHSH and CDR2 LQKENI come from the germline V gene. This CDR3 has 17 residues. V was pared by 3 bases and J by 5 bases, with 9 bases of the junction left unmatched. The CDR3 DNA reads TGTGCCAGCTCACCTACATTTAGCGGGGGGGCCCACAATGAGCAGTTCTTC. Translated, it gives CASSPTFSGGAHNEQFF.

The V call is TRBV5-6, the J call TRBJ1-1; D is uncertain. Germline-derived CDR1 and CDR2 are SGHDT and YYEEEE. The CDR3 is made up of 11 amino acids. Deletions cut 5 bases from V and 8 bases from J, with 10 bases between. The CDR3 protein is CASRAGDEAFF. Here the CDR3 DNA reads TGTGCCAGCAGGGCGGGAGACGAAGCTTTCTTT.